This T cell receptor beta chain originates from a study of CD8 T cells in ankylosing spondylitis. Study results and caveats: Disease-linked clones reportedly showed significant enrichment in matched ankylosing spondylitis synovial fluid.

Germline V lookup: CDR1 SGDLS, CDR2 YYNGEE. This CDR3 has 13 residues. Trimming cost V 4 bases and J 5 bases, with 13 bases left between them. Using quantitative 5'-RACE with molecular barcodes, the authors made TCR beta libraries. TCRdb fed the 5' RACE reads into MiXCR, producing one record per CDR3 protein. The data show 200,000 to 250,000 distinct CDR3 sequences, with roughly 32% seen just once and around 4.5% held by the top ten. A single count supports this clonotype. The antigen is unknown. This chain uses TRBV9 with TRBJ2-7, with D tentatively TRBD1 or TRBD2 (5 bases each). This TCR derives from a male donor with ankylosing spondylitis or in good health (not recorded which). Sequencing was done on a sample of blood, either unsorted or a sorted T cell fraction (not recorded which). CDR3 sequence reads: CASSNPVGDEQYF. Written as DNA, the CDR3 is TGTGCCAGCAGCAATCCCGTGGGGGACGAGCAGTACTTC.